The next 23 T cell receptor beta chains were all read from a single sample in a study of shared clonotypes between healthy human individuals. Sequenced by immunoSEQ multiplex PCR; TCRdb stores in-frame clones only, minus some. The repertoire holds fewer than 3 million clones, with 85% to 95% as singletons. The material sequenced was naive CD4+ T cells from PBMCs. The subset denotes: CD45RA+ positively selected. These TCRs come from a man aged 18 to 30 in good health. Some clones in this sample may be carry-over from other donors' samples.

The chain joins TRBV7-3 to TRBJ1-2, with TRBD1 as a possible D gene (5 bases). Germline CDR1 and CDR2: SGHTA and FQGTGA. Deletions cut 4 bases from V and 4 bases from J, with 16 bases between. This CDR3 spans 15 amino acids. In nucleotides, the CDR3 is TGTGCCAGCAGCTCCCGGGGGGGTGCCATCTATGGCTACACCTTC. As protein: CASSSRGGAIYGYTF.

The rearrangement links TRBV28 to TRBJ2-3; TRBD2 is a possible D gene (5 bases). The germline gives CDR1 MDHEN, CDR2 SYDVKM. The CDR3 contains 16 residues. The V end was cut by 8 bases, the J end by 0 bases, with 18 bases between. CDR3 nucleotides: TGTGCCAGCCTTGGGTCGGGGAGAACTAGCACAGATACGCAGTATTTT. Translation gives CASLGSGRTSTDTQYF.

This clone was seen more than once but under ten times. This chain joins TRBV19 and TRBJ1-4; possible D gene TRBD1, 6 bases. Deletions cut 5 bases from V and 5 bases from J, with 15 bases between. The CDR3 totals 15 residues. The germline CDR1 and CDR2 sequences are LNHDA and SQIVND (reference sequence). The CDR3 region is CASSLQGRENEKLFF. CDR3 in DNA: TGTGCCAGTAGTCTACAGGGAAGGGAAAATGAAAAACTGTTTTTT.

The rearrangement uses TRBV7-9 and TRBJ1-2; 9 bases match TRBD1. V shed 4 bases and J 3 bases; nucleotides not matched to a gene: 6. Germline loops: CDR1 SEHNR, CDR2 FQNEAQ (reference sequence). This CDR3 is built from 15 residues. The CDR3 DNA reads TGTGCCAGCAGCTGGTGGGACAGGGCCGACTATGGCTACACCTTC. The encoded protein is CASSWWDRADYGYTF.

This clone was found a few times. The V and J genes are TRBV28 and TRBJ1-5, with TRBD1 matching over 7 bases. In germline, CDR1 is MDHEN, CDR2 SYDVKM. V shed 6 bases and J 10 bases; nucleotides not matched to a gene: 15. The CDR3 totals 15 residues. This CDR3 is CASSWGQLELNPQHF. The CDR3 DNA reads as TGTGCCAGCAGCTGGGGACAGCTGGAGTTGAATCCCCAGCATTTT.

This clone was picked up one time. V gene TRBV7-6 combines with J gene TRBJ2-1; D is perhaps TRBD1 or TRBD2 (5 bases each). The CDR3 contains 15 residues. Germline V gene data show CDR1 as SGHVS and CDR2 as FNYEAQ. Trimming stripped 0 bases from V and 6 bases from J, with 12 bases between. CDR3 loop: CASSLAGTMPNEQFF. The DNA of the CDR3 is TGTGCCAGCAGCTTAGCGGGGACGATGCCCAATGAGCAGTTCTTC.

As regards this clone: The sample carries other DNA sequences with the same CDR3. The chain uses TRBV7-2 and TRBJ1-3; TRBD1 might be the D (6 bases). Trimming stripped 1 base from V and 2 bases from J, with 9 bases between. Germline values: CDR1 SGHTA, CDR2 FQGNSA. CDR3 length equals 15 residues. CDR3 amino acids: CASSLGSGAGNTIYF. The CDR3 nucleotides are TGTGCCAGCAGCTTAGGGTCAGGGGCTGGAAACACCATATATTTT. The full variable domain, its missing parts supplied by reference TRBV7-2 and TRBJ1-3, is GAGVSQSPSNKVTEKGKDVELRCDPISGHTALYWYRQSLGQGLEFLIYFQGNSAPDKSGLPSDRFSAERTGGSVSTLTIQRTQQEDSAVYLCASSLGSGAGNTIYFGEGSWLTVV.

This sequence joins TRBV29-1 and TRBJ1-1; TRBD1 agrees at 7 bases. CDR1 SQVTM and CDR2 ANQGSEA come from the germline V gene. This CDR3 comprises 12 residues. The J segment lost 8 bases and the V segment lost 8 bases, leaving 11 bases of the junction unmatched. The CDR3 bases are TGCAGCACGACAGGGTTGGCTGGGGAAGCTTTCTTT. Protein product: CSTTGLAGEAFF.

The CDR3 nucleotides are TGTGCCAGCAGCCCTCGGACAGGGGAGTATGAAAAACTGTTTTTT. This encodes CASSPRTGEYEKLFF. The rearrangement uses TRBV9 and TRBJ1-4; 9 bases align to TRBD1. Germline V gene lookup returns CDR1 SGDLS and CDR2 YYNGEE. The CDR3 has 15 residues. Losses at the gene ends were 4 bases for V and 6 bases for J; bases not matched to a gene: 7.

V is TRBV9 and J is TRBJ1-3; D remains unclear. Germline V gene sequence: CDR1 SGDLS, CDR2 YYNGEE. Between the trimmed V and J ends, which lost 0 bases and 0 bases, there was a span of 10 bases. The CDR3 consists of 16 residues. Here the CDR3 reads CASSVDLRSSGNTIYF. As DNA, the CDR3 is TGTGCCAGCAGCGTAGACCTACGGAGCTCTGGAAACACCATATATTTT.

This clone has just one count. The chain carries TRBV9 and TRBJ2-5; 9 nucleotides align to TRBD2. The trim removed 4 bases at V and 5 bases at J, leaving 9 bases unmatched. Germline-derived CDR1 and CDR2 are SGDLS and YYNGEE. The CDR3 runs to 15 residues. CDR3 region: CASSPEAGGGETQYF. For the CDR3, the DNA is TGTGCCAGCAGCCCGGAAGCGGGAGGAGGGGAGACCCAGTACTTC. The variable domain in full, completed from reference TRBV9 and TRBJ2-5, reads DSGVTQTPKHLITATGQRVTLRCSPRSGDLSVYWYQQSLDQGLQFLIQYYNGEERAKGNILERFSAQQFPDLHSELNLSSLELGDSALYFCASSPEAGGGETQYFGPGTRLLVL.

This rearrangement joins TRBV6-6 to TRBJ1-1; 7 bases align to TRBD1. The germline V gene has CDR1 MNHNY and CDR2 SVGAGI (reference sequence). The CDR3 has 15 residues. Germline trimming cut 0 bases from V and 4 bases from J; bases unmatched to any gene: 5. The CDR3 DNA follows: TGTGCCAGCAGTTACTCGGTCAGGGGGAGCACTGAAGCTTTCTTT. Translating it yields CASSYSVRGSTEAFF.

V gene TRBV4-1 combines with J gene TRBJ1-4, with TRBD1 identical over 9 bases. CDR3 size: 16 residues. V lost 3 bases, J lost 5 bases, and 7 bases stayed unmatched. In germline, CDR1 is MGHRA, CDR2 YSYEKL. This chain's CDR3 is CASSQRVTGGNEKLFF. The CDR3 nucleotides are TGCGCCAGCAGCCAGAGAGTGACAGGGGGAAATGAAAAACTGTTTTTT.

This chain connects TRBV5-1 to TRBJ1-4; the D is unclear. CDR1 is SGHRS and CDR2 is YFSETQ in the germline V gene. Trimming removed 1 base from V and 2 bases from J, with 6 bases in between. The CDR3 consists of 14 residues. The CDR3 protein is CASSLSKTNEKLFF. For the CDR3, the DNA is TGCGCCAGCAGCTTGAGTAAGACTAATGAAAAACTGTTTTTT.

The V gene is TRBV9, the J gene TRBJ1-1; D possibly corresponds to TRBD1 (6 bases). V was shortened by 3 bases and J by 6 bases, with 15 bases between the two germline ends. Germline V gene lookup returns CDR1 SGDLS and CDR2 YYNGEE. This CDR3 is built from 14 residues. The CDR3 region is CASSATGTYSEAFF. The CDR3 bases are TGTGCCAGCAGCGCCACCGGGACATATTCTGAAGCTTTCTTT.

The chain couples TRBV7-8 to TRBJ1-1; the match to TRBD1 covers 9 bases. The CDR3 consists of 14 residues. Germline CDR1 and CDR2: SGHVS and FQNEAQ. V was clipped by 5 bases and J by 5 bases; unmatched bases: 6. This CDR3 is CASSIQGAETEAFF. The CDR3, as DNA: TGTGCCAGCAGCATACAGGGGGCTGAGACTGAAGCTTTCTTT.

The chain has TRBV28 and TRBJ1-1, with D unclear. Trimming took 7 bases from V and 3 from J, leaving 12 bases between them. The CDR3 covers 13 residues. The germline V gene encodes CDR1 MDHEN and CDR2 SYDVKM. CDR3 residues: CASTTLEDTEAFF. The CDR3 DNA reads as TGTGCCAGCACGACCTTGGAGGACACTGAAGCTTTCTTT.

The chain links TRBV29-1 to TRBJ1-4, with 9 bases matching TRBD1. Looked up from germline, CDR1 is SQVTM and CDR2 is ANQGSEA. V shed 7 bases and J 4 bases; nucleotides not matched to a gene: 4. The CDR3 consists of 13 residues. CDR3: CSGTGDHNEKLFF. DNA for the CDR3: TGCAGCGGGACAGGGGACCATAATGAAAAACTGTTTTTT.

A remark on this clone: Other nucleotide sequences from this sample produce the same CDR3. This chain connects TRBV18 to TRBJ1-5, with D uncertain. With 6 bases removed from V and 3 bases from J, the gap between germline ends came to 12 bases. Germline V CDR1 and CDR2: KGHSH, LQKENI. The CDR3 extends over 14 amino acids. CDR3 nucleotide sequence: TGTGCCAGCTCTCCCGGACGGAACAATCAGCCCCAGCATTTT. It yields the protein CASSPGRNNQPQHF. Drawing the rest from reference TRBV18 and TRBJ1-5, the complete variable domain is NAGVMQNPRHLVRRRGQEARLRCSPMKGHSHVYWYRQLPEEGLKFMVYLQKENIIDESGMPKERFSAEFPKEGPSILRIQQVVRGDSAAYFCASSPGRNNQPQHFGDGTRLSIL.

The chain is built from TRBV10-3 and TRBJ2-7; a weak D match, TRBD2 (6 bases). The CDR3 consists of 15 residues. V lost 3 bases, J lost 6 bases, and 18 bases lay in between. Looked up from germline, CDR1 is ENHRY and CDR2 is SYGVKD. CDR3 DNA sequence: TGTGCCATCAGTGACCAAAACATGGGGCGGGGCGAGCAGTACTTC. Translating gives CAISDQNMGRGEQYF.

V and J are TRBV7-3 and TRBJ2-2; 7 bases map to TRBD2. Unmatched junction bases numbered 2, after V lost 1 base and J lost 0 bases. Germline V gene sequence: CDR1 SGHTA, CDR2 FQGTGA. The CDR3 sequence is 16 residues long. The CDR3 here is CASSLNLAANTGELFF. DNA of the CDR3: TGTGCCAGCAGCTTAAATCTAGCGGCGAACACCGGGGAGCTGTTTTTT.

CDR3 loop: CASSPSPGQGDEQYF. For the CDR3, the DNA is TGTGCCAGCAGCCCCTCGCCGGGACAGGGGGACGAGCAGTACTTC. The chain carries TRBV5-4 and TRBJ2-5; 11 nucleotides align to TRBD1. The DNA end is a closer match to TRBJ2-7, so the J assignment may be wrong. The CDR3 consists of 15 residues. Germline V gives CDR1 SGHNT, CDR2 YYREEE (reference sequence).

For the CDR3, the DNA is TGCGCCAGCACCCCTCGGGGGGTCACCGGGGAGCTGTTTTTT. Residues: CASTPRGVTGELFF. The V call is TRBV5-1, the J call TRBJ2-2, with TRBD2 identical over 7 bases. Per the germline V gene, CDR1 is SGHRS and CDR2 is YFSETQ. Trimming removed 6 bases from V and 4 bases from J; junction bases left unmatched: 6. CDR3 size: 14 residues. Full variable domain (missing parts from reference TRBV5-1 and TRBJ2-2): KAGVTQTPRYLIKTRGQQVTLSCSPISGHRSVSWYQQTPGQGLQFLFEYFSETQRNKGNFPGRFSGRQFSNSRSEMNVSTLELGDSALYLCASTPRGVTGELFFGEGSRLTVL.